The source of this TCR beta chain is a study of OX40 agonist ivuxolimab in advanced cancers. Study background: Melanoma, hepatocellular carcinoma, head and neck or renal cell cancer occurred in dose-escalation patients. Those enrolled were approximately 87% male, with a mean age of about 66 years and ages from 23 to 79. Patients with prior anti-PD-1, anti-PD-L1 or anti-CTLA-4 therapy were eligible; about 40% had some. Overall study results and limits: Researchers report that CD8+ T cells had, on average, more expanded clones than CD4+.

As regards this clone: Its cognate antigen is unknown.

The data were produced by immunoSEQ multiplex PCR, yet TCRdb's version contains in-frame clones alone and is incomplete. The sample lists 77,000 or so clones, 75% to 90% occurring once. Sequences were derived from CD4+ or CD8+ T cells sorted from blood, sampled in a trial of the OX40 agonist ivuxolimab. The TCR originated in an adult with an advanced solid tumor such as melanoma, head and neck, liver or kidney cancer.

The CDR3 spells CASSRDRTTNEKLFF. DNA for the CDR3: TGTGCCAGTAGTAGGGACAGAACAACTAATGAAAAACTGTTTTTT. The V call is TRBV19, the J call TRBJ1-4; TRBD1 matches 7 bases. This CDR3 has 15 residues. Trimming took 4 bases from V and 0 from J; bases not matched to a gene: 2. The germline V gene encodes CDR1 LNHDA and CDR2 SQIVND (reference sequence).